Listed below are T cell receptor beta chains from one sample, sequenced in a study of CD8+ T cells in alopecia areata. The repertoire was sequenced with immunoSEQ multiplex PCR; TCRdb's copy has only in-frame clones and lacks some. The table lists some 130,000 clones, about 47% of them singletons. Sequencing was performed on CD8+ T cells sorted from blood, taken at week 0. The receptors here all came from a human donor with alopecia areata. The CDR3 runs from the conserved cysteine through the conserved F or W. Each record gives: clone size, V gene, J gene, D gene, CDR3 protein, CDR3 DNA. A D gene is named only where the DNA matches it firmly. Only some rows state a clone size, as once, few, many or a class for expanded clones.

clone size: NA
V gene: TRBV6-5
J gene: TRBJ2-5
D gene: TRBD2
CDR3 protein: CASSPELAGEETQYF
CDR3 DNA: TGTGCCAGCAGTCCGGAACTAGCGGGGGAAGAGACCCAGTACTTC

clone size: few
V gene: TRBV7-9
J gene: TRBJ1-1
D gene: NA
CDR3 protein: CASSLGFTEAFF
CDR3 DNA: TGTGCCAGCAGCTTAGGATTCACTGAAGCTTTCTTT

clone size: NA
V gene: TRBV7-9
J gene: TRBJ2-7
D gene: NA
CDR3 protein: CASQSDSSYEQYF
CDR3 DNA: TGTGCCAGCCAATCGGACAGTTCCTACGAGCAGTACTTC

clone size: NA
V gene: TRBV29-1
J gene: TRBJ1-2
D gene: NA
CDR3 protein: CSVGPLGGRGKDYGYTF
CDR3 DNA: TGCAGCGTTGGACCCTTAGGTGGCAGAGGGAAGGACTATGGCTACACCTTC

clone size: NA
V gene: TRBV27
J gene: TRBJ1-5
D gene: NA
CDR3 protein: CASGGLDSNQPQHF
CDR3 DNA: TGTGCCAGCGGGGGTTTAGATAGCAATCAGCCCCAGCATTTT

clone size: NA
V gene: TRBV29-1
J gene: TRBJ1-1
D gene: NA
CDR3 protein: CSVGRGGNTEAFF
CDR3 DNA: TGCAGCGTTGGTAGGGGGGGCAACACTGAAGCTTTCTTT

clone size: NA
V gene: TRBV4-1
J gene: TRBJ1-5
D gene: NA
CDR3 protein: CASSLYSGRNSNQPQHF
CDR3 DNA: TGCGCCAGCAGCCTCTATTCAGGGAGGAATAGCAATCAGCCCCAGCATTTT

clone size: NA
V gene: TRBV23-1
J gene: TRBJ2-1
D gene: NA
CDR3 protein: CASRTEFYNEQFF
CDR3 DNA: TGCGCCAGCAGAACAGAGTTTTACAATGAGCAGTTCTTC

clone size: few
V gene: TRBV11-2
J gene: TRBJ2-5
D gene: TRBD2
CDR3 protein: CASSLVLAGGPETQYF
CDR3 DNA: TGTGCCAGCAGCTTAGTGCTAGCGGGGGGGCCAGAGACCCAGTACTTC

clone size: NA
V gene: TRBV4-3
J gene: TRBJ1-6
D gene: NA
CDR3 protein: CASSQVWQTNSPLHF
CDR3 DNA: TGCGCCAGCAGCCAAGTATGGCAGACTAATTCACCCCTCCACTTT

clone size: few
V gene: TRBV29-1
J gene: TRBJ2-1
D gene: TRBD2
CDR3 protein: CSVEDLLAGEKNEQFF
CDR3 DNA: TGCAGCGTTGAAGATCTCCTAGCGGGGGAGAAGAATGAGCAGTTCTTC

clone size: NA
V gene: TRBV15
J gene: TRBJ2-5
D gene: TRBD1
CDR3 protein: CATSEGQGQETQYF
CDR3 DNA: TGTGCCACCAGCGAGGGACAGGGCCAAGAGACCCAGTACTTC

clone size: few
V gene: TRBV5-4
J gene: TRBJ2-2
D gene: TRBD2
CDR3 protein: CAMPLAGGNTGELFF
CDR3 DNA: TGTGCCATGCCCTTAGCGGGGGGGAACACCGGGGAGCTGTTTTTT

clone size: few
V gene: TRBV4-3
J gene: TRBJ2-7
D gene: TRBD2
CDR3 protein: CASSQGRGSSYEQYF
CDR3 DNA: TGCGCCAGCAGCCAAGGTCGCGGGAGCTCCTACGAGCAGTACTTC

clone size: NA
V gene: TRBV7-9
J gene: TRBJ1-2
D gene: NA
CDR3 protein: CASSPGSNGYTF
CDR3 DNA: TGTGCCAGCAGCCCCGGGTCGAATGGCTACACCTTC

clone size: few
V gene: TRBV15
J gene: TRBJ2-7
D gene: TRBD1
CDR3 protein: CATSRNTGGSEQYF
CDR3 DNA: TGTGCCACCAGCAGAAATACAGGGGGAAGCGAGCAGTACTTC

clone size: NA
V gene: TRBV4-1
J gene: TRBJ2-7
D gene: TRBD1
CDR3 protein: CASSPDRGAYEQYF
CDR3 DNA: TGCGCCAGCAGCCCCGACAGGGGGGCCTACGAGCAGTACTTC

clone size: NA
V gene: TRBV27
J gene: TRBJ1-5
D gene: NA
CDR3 protein: CASSLFGGNQPQHF
CDR3 DNA: TGTGCCAGCAGTTTATTTGGGGGAAATCAGCCCCAGCATTTT

clone size: NA
V gene: TRBV30
J gene: TRBJ2-3
D gene: NA
CDR3 protein: CAYHTPPDTQYF
CDR3 DNA: TGTGCCTACCATACTCCTCCAGATACGCAGTATTTT

clone size: NA
V gene: TRBV7-9
J gene: TRBJ2-5
D gene: NA
CDR3 protein: CASSLQDFLTQYF
CDR3 DNA: TGTGCCAGCAGCCTACAGGACTTCCTGACCCAGTACTTC

clone size: NA
V gene: TRBV30
J gene: TRBJ2-1
D gene: NA
CDR3 protein: CAWSPGSLNEQFF
CDR3 DNA: TGTGCCTGGAGCCCGGGTAGCCTCAATGAGCAGTTCTTC

clone size: NA
V gene: TRBV13
J gene: TRBJ2-1
D gene: TRBD2
CDR3 protein: CASSFSGDNEQFF
CDR3 DNA: TGTGCCAGCAGCTTTAGCGGGGACAATGAGCAGTTCTTC

clone size: NA
V gene: TRBV4-1
J gene: TRBJ1-2
D gene: NA
CDR3 protein: CASSQPNRGTNYGYTF
CDR3 DNA: TGCGCCAGCAGCCAACCTAACCGGGGGACTAACTATGGCTACACCTTC

clone size: NA
V gene: TRBV15
J gene: TRBJ2-7
D gene: NA
CDR3 protein: CATSRAHSYEQYF
CDR3 DNA: TGTGCCACCAGCAGAGCCCACTCCTACGAGCAGTACTTC

clone size: few
V gene: TRBV29-1
J gene: TRBJ1-1
D gene: TRBD1
CDR3 protein: CSVEDKGQGGTEAFF
CDR3 DNA: TGCAGCGTTGAAGATAAGGGACAGGGTGGGACTGAAGCTTTCTTT

clone size: few
V gene: TRBV29-1
J gene: TRBJ1-1
D gene: NA
CDR3 protein: CSVSEGGTEAFF
CDR3 DNA: TGCAGCGTTTCGGAGGGTGGGACTGAAGCTTTCTTT

clone size: NA
V gene: TRBV6-6
J gene: TRBJ1-5
D gene: NA
CDR3 protein: CASSYSGGTNQPQHF
CDR3 DNA: TGTGCCAGCAGTTACTCTGGAGGGACCAATCAGCCCCAGCATTTT

clone size: NA
V gene: TRBV5-4
J gene: TRBJ2-1
D gene: NA
CDR3 protein: CASSLTRANEQFF
CDR3 DNA: TGTGCCAGCAGCTTGACCAGGGCCAATGAGCAGTTCTTC

clone size: NA
V gene: TRBV7-9
J gene: TRBJ1-2
D gene: NA
CDR3 protein: CASSLSSEALYGYTF
CDR3 DNA: TGTGCCAGCAGCTTGTCTAGCGAGGCTCTCTATGGCTACACCTTC

clone size: NA
V gene: TRBV30
J gene: TRBJ2-5
D gene: NA
CDR3 protein: CAWSVGVEDWPQETQYF
CDR3 DNA: TGTGCCTGGAGCGTAGGGGTTGAGGACTGGCCACAAGAGACCCAGTACTTC

clone size: NA
V gene: TRBV9
J gene: TRBJ2-7
D gene: NA
CDR3 protein: CASSVESELPYEQYF
CDR3 DNA: TGTGCCAGCAGCGTAGAGTCGGAACTACCCTACGAGCAGTACTTC

clone size: NA
V gene: TRBV19
J gene: TRBJ2-5
D gene: NA
CDR3 protein: CASSNRQQETQYF
CDR3 DNA: TGTGCCAGTAGCAATAGACAGCAAGAGACCCAGTACTTC

clone size: many
V gene: TRBV6-4
J gene: TRBJ2-7
D gene: TRBD1
CDR3 protein: CASSDGQVSYEQYF
CDR3 DNA: TGTGCCAGCAGTGACGGACAGGTTTCCTACGAGCAGTACTTC

clone size: NA
V gene: TRBV13
J gene: TRBJ2-1
D gene: NA
CDR3 protein: CASSRGRGINEQFF
CDR3 DNA: TGTGCCAGCAGCCGGGGACGGGGTATCAATGAGCAGTTCTTC

clone size: NA
V gene: TRBV6-5
J gene: TRBJ1-5
D gene: NA
CDR3 protein: CASSQNHRGNQPQHF
CDR3 DNA: TGTGCCAGCAGTCAAAATCACAGGGGCAATCAGCCCCAGCATTTT

clone size: NA
V gene: TRBV4-1
J gene: TRBJ1-1
D gene: NA
CDR3 protein: CASSQVGGRNTEAFF
CDR3 DNA: TGCGCCAGCAGCCAAGTGGGGGGGCGGAACACTGAAGCTTTCTTT

clone size: NA
V gene: TRBV7-8
J gene: TRBJ2-1
D gene: TRBD2
CDR3 protein: CASLPGLAGSVLHNEQFF
CDR3 DNA: TGTGCCAGTTTACCGGGACTAGCGGGGTCAGTCCTACACAATGAGCAGTTCTTC

clone size: NA
V gene: TRBV7-9
J gene: TRBJ2-3
D gene: TRBD2
CDR3 protein: CASSSLPSGGFTDTQYF
CDR3 DNA: TGTGCCAGCAGCTCCCTCCCTAGCGGGGGCTTCACAGATACGCAGTATTTT

clone size: NA
V gene: TRBV30
J gene: TRBJ1-1
D gene: NA
CDR3 protein: CAWSEGTRAFF
CDR3 DNA: TGTGCCTGGAGTGAAGGAACGAGGGCTTTCTTT

clone size: NA
V gene: TRBV13
J gene: TRBJ2-5
D gene: NA
CDR3 protein: CASSLVQETQYF
CDR3 DNA: TGTGCCAGCAGCTTGGTGCAAGAGACCCAGTACTTC

clone size: NA
V gene: TRBV15
J gene: TRBJ2-5
D gene: NA
CDR3 protein: CATRPGWGETQYF
CDR3 DNA: TGTGCCACCAGACCAGGGTGGGGAGAGACCCAGTACTTC

clone size: few
V gene: TRBV5-6
J gene: TRBJ1-3
D gene: NA
CDR3 protein: CASSLGGSGNTIYF
CDR3 DNA: TGTGCCAGCAGCTTGGGGGGCTCTGGAAACACCATATATTTT

clone size: few
V gene: TRBV13
J gene: TRBJ1-1
D gene: NA
CDR3 protein: CASSFDRMNTEAFF
CDR3 DNA: TGTGCCAGCAGCTTTGACCGAATGAACACTGAAGCTTTCTTT

clone size: NA
V gene: TRBV5-1
J gene: TRBJ2-5
D gene: TRBD2
CDR3 protein: CASSWRLAGGLAKETQYF
CDR3 DNA: TGCGCCAGCAGCTGGAGACTAGCGGGGGGCCTGGCAAAAGAGACCCAGTACTTC

clone size: NA
V gene: TRBV7-3
J gene: TRBJ2-3
D gene: NA
CDR3 protein: CASSFGTPDTQYF
CDR3 DNA: TGTGCCAGCAGCTTCGGCACTCCAGATACGCAGTATTTT

clone size: NA
V gene: TRBV5-4
J gene: TRBJ2-1
D gene: TRBD1
CDR3 protein: CASSHLDRATEQFF
CDR3 DNA: TGTGCCAGCAGCCACCTGGACAGGGCTACTGAGCAGTTCTTC

clone size: medium-sized
V gene: TRBV6-4
J gene: TRBJ2-3
D gene: NA
CDR3 protein: CASSDSVGSTDTQYF
CDR3 DNA: TGTGCCAGCAGTGACTCAGTCGGTAGCACAGATACGCAGTATTTT

clone size: NA
V gene: TRBV5-1
J gene: TRBJ1-1
D gene: TRBD1
CDR3 protein: CASSLRDRNTEAFF
CDR3 DNA: TGCGCCAGCAGCTTGCGGGACAGGAACACTGAAGCTTTCTTT

clone size: few
V gene: TRBV4-2
J gene: TRBJ2-7
D gene: TRBD2
CDR3 protein: CASSQGLAGEYEQYF
CDR3 DNA: TGTGCCAGCAGCCAAGGACTAGCGGGGGAATACGAGCAGTACTTC

clone size: NA
V gene: TRBV2
J gene: TRBJ1-5
D gene: TRBD1
CDR3 protein: CASSELDRGHQPQHF
CDR3 DNA: TGTGCCAGCAGTGAACTGGACAGGGGGCATCAGCCCCAGCATTTT

clone size: NA
V gene: TRBV30
J gene: TRBJ2-4
D gene: TRBD1
CDR3 protein: CAWSPPGQTYQYF
CDR3 DNA: TGTGCCTGGAGTCCACCGGGACAGACCTATCAGTACTTC

clone size: NA
V gene: TRBV19
J gene: TRBJ2-7
D gene: NA
CDR3 protein: CASSMGHGSSYEQYF
CDR3 DNA: TGTGCCAGTAGTATGGGACACGGGAGCTCCTACGAGCAGTACTTC

clone size: NA
V gene: TRBV25-1
J gene: TRBJ1-3
D gene: TRBD1
CDR3 protein: CASSDSGTGGSNTIYF
CDR3 DNA: TGTGCCAGCAGTGATTCCGGGACAGGGGGCTCAAACACCATATATTTT